This T cell receptor beta chain was retrieved from a study of T cell responses to AZD1222 COVID-19 vaccine. Profiled with immunoSEQ multiplex PCR; TCRdb holds only in-frame clones, not every one. The sample has 120,000 or so clones, around nine tenths seen once; the top ten hold around 30%. CDR1 is MNHEY, CDR2 SVGAGI, per germline. The CDR3 covers 14 residues. The germline V and J ends were trimmed by 2 bases and 2 bases, with 7 bases remaining between them. This TCR came from an adult in good health. Specimen: peripheral blood, collected on day 0 of AZD1222 vaccination. The V and J genes are TRBV6-5 and TRBJ1-3; no reliable D call. The CDR3 DNA is TGTGCCAGCAGTTACAGTCAGACTGGAAACACCATATATTTT. Its protein product is CASSYSQTGNTIYF.